The rows below give T cell receptor beta chains drawn from one sample of a study of cytomegalovirus exposure and HLA in healthy donors. Profiled with immunoSEQ multiplex PCR; TCRdb holds only in-frame clones, not every one. The sample lists tens of thousands of clones, roughly 82% occurring once. Sequencing input: PBMCs. These receptor sequences come from a woman aged 18-29 years in good health and CMV-seropositive. Both conserved end residues are part of each CDR3. A D gene is named only where the DNA matches it firmly. Size is stated for part of the rows, as once, few or many counts, or as a class when the clone is expanded.

length	D	size	J	V	DNA	CDR3
14	TRBD1	few	TRBJ1-2	TRBV6-5	TGTGCCAGCAGTTACTCGACAGGGGGCTATGGCTACACCTTC	CASSYSTGGYGYTF
12	-	-	TRBJ2-7	TRBV30	TGTGCCTGGAGTCTAACCGTCTACGAGCAGTACTTC	CAWSLTVYEQYF
15	-	-	TRBJ2-1	TRBV19	TGTGCCAGTACCATAGGGGCGGGGTTCTACAATGAGCAGTTCTTC	CASTIGAGFYNEQFF
13	-	few	TRBJ2-1	TRBV4-1	TGCGCCAGCAGCCAGCTAGAGTGGTATGAGCAGTTCTTC	CASSQLEWYEQFF
14	-	-	TRBJ2-7	TRBV7-7	TGTGCTAGCAGCCCCCAGGACAACTCCTACGAGCAGTACTTC	CASSPQDNSYEQYF
14	-	-	TRBJ2-5	TRBV7-9	TGTGCCAGCAGGGGGGCAGGGGCAGGGGAGACCCAGTACTTC	CASRGAGAGETQYF
16	TRBD1	-	TRBJ2-2	TRBV6-6	TGTGCCAGCAGTTCACGAGGGGGCCGGAACACCGGGGAGCTGTTTTTT	CASSSRGGRNTGELFF
12	-	-	TRBJ2-3	TRBV9	TGTGCCAGCAGCGGGAGCTTGGATACGCAGTATTTT	CASSGSLDTQYF
16	-	-	TRBJ2-7	TRBV6-5	TGTGCCAGCAGTTATCTAACTGCGGCCAGAGCCTACGAGCAGTACTTC	CASSYLTAARAYEQYF
16	-	-	TRBJ1-4	TRBV4-1	TGCGCCAGCAGTCAAAGGGGGGGGGCAACTAATGAAAAACTGTTTTTT	CASSQRGGATNEKLFF
13	TRBD2	-	TRBJ2-7	TRBV11-2	TGTGCCAGCAGTTCAGCGGGAGTGTACGAGCAGTACTTC	CASSSAGVYEQYF
13	TRBD1	-	TRBJ2-1	TRBV30	TGTGCCTGGTCGGGACAGACCTACAATGAGCAGTTCTTC	CAWSGQTYNEQFF
15	TRBD2	once	TRBJ2-1	TRBV7-6	TGTGCCAGCAGCTTATTGGCGGGGGGGCGTAATGAGCAGTTCTTC	CASSLLAGGRNEQFF
17	TRBD1	-	TRBJ1-1	TRBV5-4	TGTGCCAGCAGCCCCGGGGCCGGACAGGGGGCGCTAACTGAAGCTTTCTTT	CASSPGAGQGALTEAFF
16	-	-	TRBJ2-1	TRBV7-2	TGTGCCAGCAGCTTAGAGGGGTCCCCCGCCTACAATGAGCAGTTCTTC	CASSLEGSPAYNEQFF
15	TRBD2	-	TRBJ2-1	TRBV29-1	TGCAGCGCCCAGGAGGTAGCGGGAGGGGTGGATGAGCAGTTCTTC	CSAQEVAGGVDEQFF
15	TRBD1	-	TRBJ1-1	TRBV4-2	TGTGCCAGCAGCCAACCGGACAGGGACAGGCAGGAAGCTTTCTTT	CASSQPDRDRQEAFF
15	TRBD2	few	TRBJ2-1	TRBV28	TGTGCCAGCAGTGTGGGACTAGCGGGAGGCAATGAGCAGTTCTTC	CASSVGLAGGNEQFF
14	-	-	TRBJ2-7	TRBV7-6	TGTGCCAGCAGCTTCGTACAGGGCCCCTACGAGCAGTACTTC	CASSFVQGPYEQYF
17	-	-	TRBJ2-5	TRBV7-2	TGTGCCAGCAGCCCCCCGGCAGGAATCGGTAACCAAGAGACCCAGTACTTC	CASSPPAGIGNQETQYF
16	TRBD1	-	TRBJ1-3	TRBV4-2	TGTGCCAGCAGCCAAGGGACAGGGGTGGAAGGAAACACCATATATTTT	CASSQGTGVEGNTIYF
16	TRBD1	once	TRBJ2-7	TRBV7-6	TGTGCCAGCAGCTTAGTAGTAGGGGACAGGGTCTACGAGCAGTACTTC	CASSLVVGDRVYEQYF
14	-	-	TRBJ1-1	TRBV19	TGTGCCAGTAGTTTTGGGGCGATGAACACTGAAGCTTTCTTT	CASSFGAMNTEAFF
17	TRBD2	-	TRBJ2-3	TRBV18	TGTGCCAGCTCACTCTATGTCAAGCGGGGGGTCACAGATACGCAGTATTTT	CASSLYVKRGVTDTQYF
15	TRBD2	-	TRBJ2-2	TRBV5-5	TGTGCCAGCAGCTGGGGACTAGCGGACACCGGGGAGCTGTTTTTT	CASSWGLADTGELFF
14	TRBD1	-	TRBJ2-7	TRBV6-6	TGTGCCAGTACCACGTGGGGACAGGGAAACGAGCAGTACTTC	CASTTWGQGNEQYF
18	TRBD2	-	TRBJ2-3	TRBV11-1	TGTGCCAGCAGTCTAATGCCCCTAGCGGGAGGAAGTACAGATACGCAGTATTTT	CASSLMPLAGGSTDTQYF
16	TRBD1	-	TRBJ2-7	TRBV4-3	TGCGCCAGCAGCCAAGGTTCGGGACAGGGGATATACGAGCAGTACTTC	CASSQGSGQGIYEQYF
15	-	-	TRBJ2-5	TRBV9	TGTGCCAGCAGCGTAGGGGCAGAACCACAGAGGACCCAGTACTTC	CASSVGAEPQRTQYF
11	-	few	TRBJ1-1	TRBV20-1	TGCAGGGGCAGGGCTAACACTGAAGCTTTCTTT	CRGRANTEAFF
12	-	-	TRBJ1-1	TRBV6-5	TGTGCCAGCAGACCAAGAGGCACTGAAGCTTTCTTT	CASRPRGTEAFF
20	TRBD1	-	TRBJ1-5	TRBV30	TGTGCCTGGAGTGGCATGAGGGGACAGGCGGGGAAGGATAGCAATCAGCCCCAGCATTTT	CAWSGMRGQAGKDSNQPQHF
14	-	-	TRBJ1-2	TRBV15	TGTGCCACCAGCAGAGAGACTATCTCAGATGGCTACACCTTC	CATSRETISDGYTF
14	TRBD1	-	TRBJ2-7	TRBV27	TGTGCCAGCAGTTTAGCGAAGGGGGCAGGTGAGCAGTACTTC	CASSLAKGAGEQYF
15	TRBD2	-	TRBJ2-1	TRBV5-1	TGCGCCAGCAGCTTGGAAGGACTGCCCGGGGGGGAGCAGTTCTTC	CASSLEGLPGGEQFF
12	-	-	TRBJ1-2	TRBV7-9	TGTTCCAGCAGCTTAACGGGCTATGGCTACACCTTC	CSSSLTGYGYTF
13	-	-	TRBJ2-3	TRBV9	TGTGCCAGCAGCGTAGGCGGGACAGATACGCAGTATTTT	CASSVGGTDTQYF
13	-	-	TRBJ2-7	TRBV30	TGTGCCTGGAGTCGGGACTCTGCCTACGAGCAGTACTTC	CAWSRDSAYEQYF
17	-	-	TRBJ2-5	TRBV10-3	TGTGCCATCAGTGAGACCCTTCGTGGAGGGCCTGCGGAGACCCAGTACTTC	CAISETLRGGPAETQYF
16	-	-	TRBJ1-6	TRBV7-9	TGTGCCAGCAGCTTAGCGGGGCTCCCCCCTGATTCACCCCTCCACTTT	CASSLAGLPPDSPLHF
17	TRBD2	-	TRBJ2-1	TRBV11-2	TGTGCCAGCAGCTTAGATTGGGTCGGGAGGGGCTACAATGAGCAGTTCTTC	CASSLDWVGRGYNEQFF
13	TRBD2	-	TRBJ2-5	TRBV6-1	TGTGCCAGCCGGGAGCGGGAGTTGGGGACCCAGTACTTC	CASRERELGTQYF
13	-	-	TRBJ2-3	TRBV2	TGTGCCAACAAACGCGGGGGCACAGATACGCAGTATTTT	CANKRGGTDTQYF
12	-	-	TRBJ1-6	TRBV6-5	TGTGCCAGCAGCTACCGGGGGGGACCCCTCCACTTT	CASSYRGGPLHF
16	TRBD2	-	TRBJ2-3	TRBV5-1	TGCGCCAGCAGCTTTCGTGGACTAGCGGGGTCAGATACGCAGTATTTT	CASSFRGLAGSDTQYF